Presented here are 22 T cell receptor beta chains from one specimen sequenced in a study of OX40 agonist ivuxolimab in advanced cancers. Sequencing was performed with immunoSEQ multiplex PCR; in TCRdb, only in-frame clones are kept and a portion is missing. Of 99,000 or so clones listed, approximately 95% were seen once; the top ten hold roughly 2%. The specimen comprised CD4+ or CD8+ T cells sorted from blood, sampled in a trial of the OX40 agonist ivuxolimab. These TCRs come from an adult with an advanced solid tumor such as melanoma, head and neck, liver or kidney cancer.

The chain carries TRBV7-9 and TRBJ2-1; D call uncertain. Germline values: CDR1 SEHNR, CDR2 FQNEAQ (reference sequence). Trimming stripped 5 bases from V and 5 bases from J, with 10 bases between. This CDR3 spans 13 amino acids. CDR3 DNA: TGTGCCAGCAGCCTCACTTCCAACAATGAGCAGTTCTTC. It specifies CASSLTSNNEQFF.

This rearrangement joins TRBV7-9 to TRBJ1-1; D uncertain. The CDR3 extends over 13 amino acids. Deletions cut 0 bases from V and 7 bases from J, with 9 bases between. Per germline, CDR1 SEHNR and CDR2 FQNEAQ (reference sequence). The CDR3 nucleotides are TGTGCCAGCAGCTTAGCGGGCGTAGATGAAGCTTTCTTT. This codes for CASSLAGVDEAFF.

V gene TRBV6-6 combines with J gene TRBJ2-7; D uncertain. The V gene's germline CDR1 is MNHNY and CDR2 SVGAGI (reference sequence). CDR3 length: 11 residues. Trimming removed 6 bases from V and 3 bases from J, with 6 bases in between. The CDR3 nucleotides are TGTGCCAGCAGGTCTAACTACGAGCAGTACTTC. Translating gives CASRSNYEQYF.

The chain is built from TRBV4-2 and TRBJ1-2, with 10 bases that match TRBD1. Germline trimming cut 3 bases from V and 8 bases from J; bases unmatched to any gene: 15. Germline V gene lookup returns CDR1 LGHNA and CDR2 YNFKEQ. The CDR3 is 17 residues long. The CDR3 region has the DNA TGTGCCAGCAGCCACTTACCGGGACAGGGGTTCCGGGGGGGCTACACCTTC. It translates to CASSHLPGQGFRGGYTF.

CDR3 sequence (DNA): TGTGCCTGGGCCCTAGCGGGGGGGGATGAGCAGTTCTTC. Its protein is CAWALAGGDEQFF. The chain has TRBV30 and TRBJ2-1, with TRBD2 matching over 12 bases. J was trimmed by 8 bases and V by 5 bases; bases with no gene match: 4. This CDR3 spans 13 amino acids. In germline, CDR1 is GTSNPN, CDR2 SVGIG (reference sequence). The full variable domain, rest sourced from reference TRBV30 and TRBJ2-1, is SQTIHQWPATLVQPVGSPLSLECTVEGTSNPNLYWYRQAAGRGLQLLFYSVGIGQISSEVPQNLSASRPQDRQFILSSKKLLLSDSGFYLCAWALAGGDEQFFGPGTRLTVL.

This clone was seen more than once but under ten times. V gene TRBV7-9 combines with J gene TRBJ2-7, with 7 bases aligning to TRBD2. The V gene end was trimmed by 0 bases and the J gene end by 4 bases; junction bases not matched to a gene: 9. This CDR3 comprises 16 residues. The germline CDR1 and CDR2 sequences are SEHNR and FQNEAQ (reference sequence). CDR3 coding DNA: TGTGCCAGCAGCTTAGCCGGAGGGCTAGCGGCATACGAGCAGTACTTC. This gives the protein CASSLAGGLAAYEQYF.

Regarding this clone: The identical CDR3 is also encoded by other nucleotide sequences in the sample. V and J are TRBV27 and TRBJ2-3, with D hard to call. CDR3 length equals 15 residues. V was pared by 9 bases and J by 1 base, with 17 bases between. The germline V gene encodes CDR1 MNHEY and CDR2 SMNVEV (reference sequence). CDR3 loop: CASSVGDSGTDTQYF. The CDR3 DNA reads as TGTGCCAGTTCCGTGGGCGATTCGGGCACAGATACGCAGTATTTT.

CDR3 in amino acids: CASSSREGIYSGNTIYF. The CDR3 coding sequence is TGTGCCAGCAGCTCCCGGGAGGGAATTTACTCTGGAAACACCATATATTTT. This rearrangement joins TRBV9 to TRBJ1-3; D gene ambiguous. Between the trimmed V and J ends, which lost 4 bases and 0 bases, there was a span of 17 bases. The germline V gene encodes CDR1 SGDLS and CDR2 YYNGEE. CDR3 length: 17 amino acids.

CDR3 protein: CASSLSLGTGVPNGGYTF. The CDR3 DNA reads as TGTGCCAGCAGCTTATCCCTCGGGACAGGGGTCCCCAATGGTGGCTACACCTTC. This chain joins TRBV7-8 and TRBJ1-2, with TRBD1 matching 10 bases. This CDR3 spans 18 amino acids. CDR1 SGHVS and CDR2 FQNEAQ come from the germline V gene. Losses at the gene ends were 2 bases for V and 7 bases for J; bases not matched to a gene: 16.

This chain uses TRBV4-1 with TRBJ1-4; D is unresolved. The ends were cut back, 0 bases at V and 6 bases at J, with 8 bases in the middle. CDR1 is MGHRA, CDR2 YSYEKL, per germline. The CDR3 length is 14 residues. The CDR3 reads CASSQDMGYEKLFF. For the CDR3, the DNA is TGCGCCAGCAGCCAAGATATGGGTTATGAAAAACTGTTTTTT.

The chain is built from TRBV27 and TRBJ2-7; possible D gene TRBD1, 5 bases. This CDR3 is built from 16 residues. The ends were cut back, 0 bases at V and 1 base at J, with 13 bases in the middle. Germline V CDR1 and CDR2: MNHEY, SMNVEV (reference sequence). CDR3 DNA sequence: TGTGCCAGCAGTTTATCGGGGCGAGATGGATCCTACGAGCAGTACTTC. Amino acids: CASSLSGRDGSYEQYF.

The V gene is TRBV19, the J gene TRBJ2-2; D ambiguous. V was cut by 3 bases and J by 6 bases, with 11 bases left in between. The CDR3 spans 14 residues. Germline CDR1 reads LNHDA; CDR2 reads SQIVND (reference sequence). The CDR3 DNA sequence: TGTGCCAGTAGTATGTTGGGTCCGGCCGGGGAGCTGTTTTTT. This codes for CASSMLGPAGELFF.

The rearrangement joins TRBV19 to TRBJ1-1; D unclear. CDR3 length: 16 amino acids. V was cut by 1 base and J by 0 bases, with 12 bases left in between. The germline CDR1 and CDR2 sequences are LNHDA and SQIVND (reference sequence). The CDR3 loop reads CASSIGTAGLNTEAFF. Written as DNA, the CDR3 is TGTGCCAGTAGTATAGGTACAGCAGGTCTGAACACTGAAGCTTTCTTT. Full variable domain (outside the CDR3, taken from reference TRBV19 and TRBJ1-1): DGGITQSPKYLFRKEGQNVTLSCEQNLNHDAMYWYRQDPGQGLRLIYYSQIVNDFQKGDIAEGYSVSREKKESFPLTVTSAQKNPTAFYLCASSIGTAGLNTEAFFGQGTRLTVV.

V is TRBV27 and J is TRBJ1-2; no firm D call. This CDR3 contains 14 residues. Germline V gene data show CDR1 as MNHEY and CDR2 as SMNVEV (reference sequence). With 3 bases removed from V and 0 bases from J, the gap between germline ends came to 8 bases. The CDR3 loop is CASSFENTNYGYTF. For the CDR3, the DNA is TGTGCCAGCAGTTTTGAGAATACTAACTATGGCTACACCTTC.

This clone occurred a few times. This chain joins TRBV27 and TRBJ1-5; D is undetermined. This CDR3 is 13 amino acids long. Between the trimmed V and J ends, which lost 2 bases and 4 bases, there was a span of 6 bases. Germline V CDR1 and CDR2: MNHEY, SMNVEV (reference sequence). In nucleotides, the CDR3 is TGTGCCAGCAGTTTAGCGCAGAATCAGCCCCAGCATTTT. Encoded protein: CASSLAQNQPQHF.

Only one count was recorded for this clone. This sequence joins TRBV2 and TRBJ1-2; 7 bases fit TRBD1. Looked up from germline, CDR1 is SNHLY and CDR2 is FYNNEI. V dropped 3 bases and J dropped 3; count of bases not matched to a gene: 7. CDR3 length: 15 amino acids. In nucleotides, the CDR3 is TGTGCCAGCAGTGAGGGAAGACAGGGCGACTATGGCTACACCTTC. Its translation: CASSEGRQGDYGYTF.

The chain employs TRBV28 and TRBJ2-7; D may be TRBD1 (5 bases). Germline V lookup: CDR1 MDHEN, CDR2 SYDVKM. This CDR3 is built from 12 residues. With 5 bases removed from V and 4 bases from J, the gap between germline ends came to 9 bases. This CDR3 reads CASSPQGYEQYF. CDR3 nucleotide sequence: TGTGCCAGCAGTCCCCAGGGTTACGAGCAGTACTTC.

The rearrangement joins TRBV5-4 to TRBJ2-5, with D unclear. The CDR3 covers 14 residues. With 1 base removed from V and 2 bases from J, the gap between germline ends came to 9 bases. Germline V lookup: CDR1 SGHNT, CDR2 YYREEE (reference sequence). The DNA for the CDR3 is TGTGCCAGCAGCTTGCGGGCAGATCAAGAGACCCAGTACTTC. Translated, it gives CASSLRADQETQYF.

V gene TRBV5-4 combines with J gene TRBJ1-2; D may be TRBD1 (5 bases). The germline V gene has CDR1 SGHNT and CDR2 YYREEE (reference sequence). CDR3 length: 15 residues. Trimming removed 4 bases from V and 4 bases from J, with 17 bases in between. The CDR3 is CASSGGVGTLYGYTF. The CDR3, as DNA: TGTGCCAGCAGCGGGGGGGTCGGAACCCTCTATGGCTACACCTTC.

The chain is built from TRBV4-1 and TRBJ2-7; D is possibly TRBD1 or TRBD2 (5 bases each). V was clipped by 0 bases and J by 7 bases, with 19 bases between them. Per the germline V gene, CDR1 is MGHRA and CDR2 is YSYEKL. The CDR3 extends over 16 amino acids. Written as DNA, the CDR3 is TGCGCCAGCAGCCAAGATCGTGGGACCCTGGGTTTAGAGCAGTACTTC. Translating gives CASSQDRGTLGLEQYF.

The chain joins TRBV7-2 to TRBJ2-7; 7 bases map to TRBD2. CDR3 length equals 12 residues. In germline, CDR1 is SGHTA, CDR2 FQGNSA. Trimming removed 5 bases from V and 6 bases from J; junction bases left unmatched: 4. CDR3 in amino acids: CASSRLAPEQYF. CDR3 nucleotides: TGTGCCAGCAGCCGACTAGCACCCGAGCAGTACTTC.

This rearrangement joins TRBV7-9 to TRBJ2-7, with D perhaps matching TRBD2 (5 bases). The germline gives CDR1 SEHNR, CDR2 FQNEAQ (reference sequence). V dropped 4 bases and J dropped 3 bases, with 10 bases sitting between them. CDR3 length: 13 amino acids. CDR3 protein: CASSSRGYYEQYF. The CDR3 DNA reads TGTGCCAGCAGCTCGAGAGGGTACTACGAGCAGTACTTC.